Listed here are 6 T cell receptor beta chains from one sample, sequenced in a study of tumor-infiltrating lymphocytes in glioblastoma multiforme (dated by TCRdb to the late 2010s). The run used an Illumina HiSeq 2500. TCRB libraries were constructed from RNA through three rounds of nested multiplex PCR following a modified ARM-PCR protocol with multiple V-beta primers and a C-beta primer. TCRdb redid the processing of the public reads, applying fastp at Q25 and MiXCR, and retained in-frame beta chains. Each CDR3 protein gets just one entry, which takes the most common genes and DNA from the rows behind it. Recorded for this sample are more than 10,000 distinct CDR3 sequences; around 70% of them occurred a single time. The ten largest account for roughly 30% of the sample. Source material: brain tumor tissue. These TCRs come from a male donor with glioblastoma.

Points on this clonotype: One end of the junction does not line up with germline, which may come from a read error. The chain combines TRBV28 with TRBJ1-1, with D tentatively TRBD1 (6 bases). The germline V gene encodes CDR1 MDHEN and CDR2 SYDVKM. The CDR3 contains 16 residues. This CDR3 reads CVSSFRSGVYGTEALF. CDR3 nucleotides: TGTGTCAGCAGTTTCCGTTCAGGGGTCTACGGCACTGAAGCTCTCTTT.

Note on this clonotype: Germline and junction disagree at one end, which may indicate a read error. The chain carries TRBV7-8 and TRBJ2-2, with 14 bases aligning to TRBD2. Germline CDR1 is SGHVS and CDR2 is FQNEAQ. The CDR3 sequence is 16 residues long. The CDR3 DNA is TGTGCCAGCAGCCTGACTAGCGGGAGGGCGTCCGGGGAGCTGCCTTTT. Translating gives CASSLTSGRASGELPF.

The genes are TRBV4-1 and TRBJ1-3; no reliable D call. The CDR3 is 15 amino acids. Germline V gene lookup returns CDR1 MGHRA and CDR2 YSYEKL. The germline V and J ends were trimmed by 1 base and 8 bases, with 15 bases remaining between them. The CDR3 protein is CASSQVLGNGDTIYF. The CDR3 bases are TGCGCCAGCAGCCAAGTTTTGGGGAACGGAGACACCATATATTTT.

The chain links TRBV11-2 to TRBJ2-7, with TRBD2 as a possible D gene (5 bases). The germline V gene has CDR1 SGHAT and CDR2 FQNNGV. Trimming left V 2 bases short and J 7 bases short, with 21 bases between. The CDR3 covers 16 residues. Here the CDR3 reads CASSLLIDGGTGEQYF. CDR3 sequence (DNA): TGTGCCAGCAGCTTACTAATCGACGGCGGAACGGGAGAGCAGTACTTC.

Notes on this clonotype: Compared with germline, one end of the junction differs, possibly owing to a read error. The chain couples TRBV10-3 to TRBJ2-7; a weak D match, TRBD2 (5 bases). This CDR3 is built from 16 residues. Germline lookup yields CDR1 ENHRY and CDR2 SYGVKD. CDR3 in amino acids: CAISEFPEGPSYEQYF. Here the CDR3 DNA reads TGTGCCATCAGTGAGTTCCCAGAGGGTCCCTCCTACGAGCAGTACTTT.

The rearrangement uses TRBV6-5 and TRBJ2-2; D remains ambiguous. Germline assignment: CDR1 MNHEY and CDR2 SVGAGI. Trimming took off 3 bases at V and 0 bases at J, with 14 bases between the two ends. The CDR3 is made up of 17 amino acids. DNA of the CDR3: TGTGCCAGCAGTTATTTTTGGTGGCCTACGAACACCGGGGAGCTGTTTTTT. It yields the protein CASSYFWWPTNTGELFF.